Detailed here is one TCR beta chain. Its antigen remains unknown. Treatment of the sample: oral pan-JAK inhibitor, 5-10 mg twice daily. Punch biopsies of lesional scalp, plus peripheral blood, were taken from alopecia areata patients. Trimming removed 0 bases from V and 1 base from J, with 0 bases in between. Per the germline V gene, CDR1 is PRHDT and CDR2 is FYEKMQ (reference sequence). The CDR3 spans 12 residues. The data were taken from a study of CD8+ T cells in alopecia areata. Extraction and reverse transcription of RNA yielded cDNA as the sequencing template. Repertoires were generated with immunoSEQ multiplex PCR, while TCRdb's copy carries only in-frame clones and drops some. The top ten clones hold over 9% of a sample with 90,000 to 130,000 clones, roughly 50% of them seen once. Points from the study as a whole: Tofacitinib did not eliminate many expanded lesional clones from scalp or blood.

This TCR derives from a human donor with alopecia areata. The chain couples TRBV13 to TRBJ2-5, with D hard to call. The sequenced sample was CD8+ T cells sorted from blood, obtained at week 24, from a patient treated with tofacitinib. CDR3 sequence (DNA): TGTGCCAGCAGCTTAGGCCAAGAGACCCAGTACTTC. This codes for CASSLGQETQYF.